This T cell receptor beta chain appears in the sequencing data of a study of cytomegalovirus exposure and HLA in healthy donors. The V and J ends lost 2 bases and 3 bases, in that order; junction bases with no gene match: 3. The CDR3 sequence is 15 residues long. Germline loops: CDR1 MRHNA, CDR2 SNTAGT. This clone turned up a few times. The assay was immunoSEQ multiplex PCR, and TCRdb's table has in-frame clones only and misses some. The table lists 65,000 to 75,000 clones, about 91% of them singletons. The sample was PBMCs. The chain carries TRBV6-4 and TRBJ2-2; 7 bases map to TRBD1. This TCR was recovered from a man between 18 and 29 years old in good health and CMV-seropositive. This CDR3 is CASSDGDRDTGELFF. CDR3 sequence (DNA): TGTGCCAGCAGTGACGGTGACAGGGACACCGGGGAGCTGTTTTTT.